The 32 T cell receptor beta chains listed next were all sequenced from one sample in a study of cytomegalovirus exposure and HLA in healthy donors. PCR amplification relied on 60 Vbeta primers (plus 13 Jbeta primers). TCRdb's table, derived via immunoSEQ multiplex PCR, lists solely in-frame clones and lacks some. This sample contains about 140,000 clones. The sequencing input was PBMCs. The receptors stem from a male donor in good health and CMV-seronegative.

The chain couples TRBV6-5 to TRBJ2-7; tentative D call: TRBD1 (5 bases). The V end lost 6 bases, the J end lost 2 bases, and 17 bases lay between the germline ends. CDR1 and CDR2 (germline): MNHEY, SVGAGI. There are 15 residues in the CDR3. In DNA form, the CDR3 reads TGTGCCAGCAGGACCACTACAGGCCCTACCTACGAGCAGTACTTC. It codes for CASRTTTGPTYEQYF.

The CDR3 DNA sequence: TGTGCCAGCAGCGCCCGGACAGGGGTCTTTAACACTGAAGCTTTCTTT. As protein: CASSARTGVFNTEAFF. V gene TRBV6-8 combines with J gene TRBJ1-1; 9 bases are shared with TRBD1. Looked up from germline, CDR1 is MNHGY and CDR2 is SAAAGT. V trimming: 6 bases; J trimming: 2 bases; junction bases outside the gene matches: 10. The CDR3 runs 16 residues.

The V and J genes are TRBV5-1 and TRBJ1-4, with TRBD1 identical over 9 bases. After removal of 8 bases from V and 10 bases from J, the junction contained 6 bases not matched to a gene. The CDR3 has 12 residues. Per the germline V gene, CDR1 is SGHRS and CDR2 is YFSETQ. The CDR3 here is CARATGGGKLFF. CDR3 nucleotides: TGCGCCAGAGCCACAGGGGGCGGAAAACTGTTTTTT.

The chain carries TRBV9 and TRBJ1-1, with a tentative D call TRBD1 (5 bases). Germline lookup yields CDR1 SGDLS and CDR2 YYNGEE. V was clipped by 0 bases and J by 2 bases, with 11 bases between them. The CDR3 loop spans 15 amino acids. The CDR3 sequence is CASSVGGTGNTEAFF. The DNA of the CDR3 is TGTGCCAGCAGCGTAGGCGGGACGGGTAACACTGAAGCTTTCTTT.

The gene calls are TRBV5-1 and TRBJ2-5, with D uncertain. Germline V gene sequence: CDR1 SGHRS, CDR2 YFSETQ. V shed 0 bases and J shed 2 bases, with 5 bases lying between them. The length of the CDR3 is 13 residues. The CDR3 DNA follows: TGCGCCAGCAGCTTGGACAGTCAAGAGACCCAGTACTTC. Protein sequence: CASSLDSQETQYF.

The gene calls are TRBV7-2 and TRBJ1-6; 9 bases are shared with TRBD1. The CDR3 extends over 13 amino acids. V shed 6 bases, J shed 6 bases, and the junction held 0 bases outside the gene matches. Germline-derived CDR1 and CDR2 are SGHTA and FQGNSA. The DNA for the CDR3 is TGTGCCAGCAGGGACAGGGGTAATTCACCCCTCCACTTT. This sequence encodes CASRDRGNSPLHF. The full variable domain, completed using reference TRBV7-2 and TRBJ1-6, is GAGVSQSPSNKVTEKGKDVELRCDPISGHTALYWYRQSLGQGLEFLIYFQGNSAPDKSGLPSDRFSAERTGGSVSTLTIQRTQQEDSAVYLCASRDRGNSPLHFGNGTRLTVT.

The genes are TRBV28 and TRBJ2-2; D call uncertain. The V and J ends lost 6 bases and 13 bases respectively, with 12 bases between them. Germline values: CDR1 MDHEN, CDR2 SYDVKM. The CDR3 contains 11 residues. The CDR3 here is CASSPGVGLFF. The CDR3 DNA reads as TGTGCCAGCAGCCCCGGAGTAGGGCTGTTTTTT.

This chain joins TRBV18 and TRBJ1-5; 9 bases match TRBD1. Germline V CDR1 and CDR2: KGHSH, LQKENI. Trimming removed 2 bases from V and 8 bases from J; junction bases left unmatched: 7. This CDR3 spans 15 amino acids. This CDR3 is CASSPNTGGAEPQHF. CDR3 nucleotide sequence: TGTGCCAGCTCACCAAACACAGGGGGCGCGGAGCCCCAGCATTTT.

This sequence joins TRBV6-5 and TRBJ1-1, with 11 bases aligning to TRBD1. CDR1 and CDR2 (germline): MNHEY, SVGAGI. V dropped 2 bases and J dropped 4; count of bases not matched to a gene: 6. The CDR3 has 16 residues. CDR3 residues: CASSYKGQGEATEAFF. In DNA, the CDR3 is TGTGCCAGCAGTTACAAGGGACAGGGGGAGGCCACTGAAGCTTTCTTT.

As DNA, the CDR3 is TGCAGCGCCTGCGGACTAGTCCTCGAGCAGTTCTTC. Translation: CSACGLVLEQFF. J is TRBJ2-1 and V is TRBV29-1; 7 bases are shared with TRBD2. The CDR3 is 12 amino acids. Unmatched junction bases numbered 10, after V lost 7 bases and J lost 10 bases. The V gene's germline CDR1 is SQVTM and CDR2 ANQGSEA.

The chain has TRBV15 and TRBJ1-2; D gene ambiguous. Trimming removed 0 bases from V and 1 base from J, with 6 bases in between. The CDR3 is 14 residues long. Germline V gene lookup returns CDR1 LNHNV and CDR2 YYDKDF (reference sequence). CDR3 amino acids: CATSRDRDNYGYTF. Written as DNA, the CDR3 is TGTGCCACCAGCAGAGATAGAGATAACTATGGCTACACCTTC.

The chain has TRBV18 and TRBJ1-1; 8 positions agree with TRBD1. The CDR3 runs to 16 residues. The V and J ends lost 1 base and 6 bases, in that order; junction bases with no gene match: 10. CDR1 and CDR2 from the germline V gene are KGHSH and LQKENI. CDR3 amino acids: CASSPRGEQGVAEAFF. The CDR3, as DNA: TGTGCCAGCTCACCACGTGGCGAACAGGGGGTCGCTGAAGCTTTCTTT.

This sequence joins TRBV28 and TRBJ2-1; weak D call: TRBD1 (6 bases). The CDR3 sequence is 12 residues long. Germline V gene sequence: CDR1 MDHEN, CDR2 SYDVKM. V shed 6 bases and J shed 3 bases, with 6 bases lying between them. CDR3 bases: TGTGCCAGCAGGGACAGCTACAATGAGCAGTTCTTC. Translating it yields CASRDSYNEQFF.

J is TRBJ2-1 and V is TRBV6-5; maybe TRBD2 (6 bases). Germline CDR1 MNHEY, CDR2 SVGAGI. Trimming took 6 bases from V and 0 from J, leaving 9 bases between them. The CDR3 sequence is 14 residues long. CDR3 nucleotides: TGTGCCAGCAGAGCGGGCCTCTCCTACAATGAGCAGTTCTTC. Amino acid sequence: CASRAGLSYNEQFF.

The V gene is TRBV6-5, the J gene TRBJ2-5; 10 bases align to TRBD2. The CDR3 length is 13 residues. Germline CDR1 reads MNHEY; CDR2 reads SVGAGI. Trimming removed 6 bases from V and 4 bases from J; junction bases left unmatched: 2. The CDR3 region has the DNA TGTGCCAGCAGCAGACTAGCGGGAGAGACCCAGTACTTC. This encodes CASSRLAGETQYF.

V gene TRBV9 combines with J gene TRBJ2-3, with 8 nucleotides matching TRBD1. Germline CDR1 and CDR2: SGDLS and YYNGEE. V lost 0 bases and J lost 10; bases outside the gene matches: 1. CDR3 length equals 12 residues. The CDR3 is CASSVGTGPQYF. CDR3 DNA sequence: TGTGCCAGCAGCGTAGGGACAGGGCCGCAGTATTTT. Variable domain in full (rest from reference TRBV9 and TRBJ2-3): DSGVTQTPKHLITATGQRVTLRCSPRSGDLSVYWYQQSLDQGLQFLIQYYNGEERAKGNILERFSAQQFPDLHSELNLSSLELGDSALYFCASSVGTGPQYFGPGTRLTVL.

The rearrangement joins TRBV29-1 to TRBJ2-2; D perhaps matches TRBD2 (6 bases). The ends were cut back, 0 bases at V and 5 bases at J, with 7 bases in the middle. Germline V gene sequence: CDR1 SQVTM, CDR2 ANQGSEA. The CDR3 is 13 residues long. Here the CDR3 reads CSVEDRGTGELFF. DNA for the CDR3: TGCAGCGTTGAAGATCGGGGGACCGGGGAGCTGTTTTTT.

The rearrangement uses TRBV29-1 and TRBJ2-7, with 9 bases lining up with TRBD2. The CDR3 extends over 13 amino acids. Germline assignment: CDR1 SQVTM and CDR2 ANQGSEA. The ends lost 7 bases at V and 3 bases at J; junction bases unmatched: 7. The CDR3 nucleotides read TGCAGCGCCTCGACTAGCGGAGGCTACGAGCAGTACTTC. Translating gives CSASTSGGYEQYF.

The chain recombines TRBV29-1 with TRBJ2-2, with 9 bases lining up with TRBD1. The CDR3 has 14 residues. V dropped 6 bases and J dropped 6; count of bases not matched to a gene: 8. The germline gives CDR1 SQVTM, CDR2 ANQGSEA. This chain's CDR3 is CSVPGQGYAGELFF. CDR3 nucleotides: TGCAGCGTCCCGGGACAGGGATATGCCGGGGAGCTGTTTTTT.

The chain employs TRBV19 and TRBJ1-1, with D possibly being TRBD1 (6 bases). In germline, CDR1 is LNHDA, CDR2 SQIVND (reference sequence). The ends were cut back, 2 bases at V and 0 bases at J, with 13 bases in the middle. The CDR3 consists of 16 residues. The CDR3 region is CASSIQAGAVNTEAFF. In nucleotides, the CDR3 is TGTGCCAGTAGTATACAAGCGGGGGCAGTGAACACTGAAGCTTTCTTT.

This chain uses TRBV10-3 with TRBJ2-1; 7 positions agree with TRBD1. V dropped 10 bases and J dropped 7; count of bases not matched to a gene: 7. This CDR3 has 12 amino acids. The germline gives CDR1 ENHRY, CDR2 SYGVKD. The CDR3 nucleotides read TGTGCCACCGGACAGGCCTCGAATGAGCAGTTCTTC. Translating gives CATGQASNEQFF.

The rearrangement uses TRBV25-1 and TRBJ2-2; D might be TRBD2 (5 bases). This CDR3 has 12 residues. The germline V and J ends were trimmed by 9 bases and 5 bases, with 10 bases remaining between them. Looked up from germline, CDR1 is MGHDK and CDR2 is SYGVNS. The CDR3 here is CASCRGTGELFF. The DNA of the CDR3 is TGTGCCAGTTGCCGGGGAACCGGGGAGCTGTTTTTT.

The J gene is TRBJ2-7, the V gene TRBV6-5, with 12 nucleotides matching TRBD1. This CDR3 contains 14 residues. Germline V gene data show CDR1 as MNHEY and CDR2 as SVGAGI. V trimming: 4 bases; J trimming: 7 bases; junction bases outside the gene matches: 5. CDR3 bases: TGTGCCAGCAGTTCCGGGACAGGGGGCGGTGAGCAGTACTTC. Amino acids: CASSSGTGGGEQYF.

The chain employs TRBV5-6 and TRBJ2-7; TRBD1 matches 10 bases. CDR3 length equals 14 residues. Looked up from germline, CDR1 is SGHDT and CDR2 is YYEEEE. V gave up 5 bases and J gave up 6 bases; unmatched junction bases: 8. DNA for the CDR3: TGTGCCAGCAGGGGGACAGGGGCGGTCGCCGAGCAGTACTTC. Its translation is CASRGTGAVAEQYF.

The chain uses TRBV30 and TRBJ1-6, with 10 bases aligning to TRBD1. V lost 1 base to trimming and J lost 0 bases; unmatched junction nucleotides: 15. Germline V gene lookup returns CDR1 GTSNPN and CDR2 SVGIG (reference sequence). There are 21 residues in the CDR3. CDR3 sequence: CAWSEGTGAFAPSSYNSPLHF. CDR3 coding DNA: TGTGCCTGGAGTGAGGGGACAGGGGCATTCGCCCCGAGCTCCTATAATTCACCCCTCCACTTT.

The J gene is TRBJ2-7, the V gene TRBV30; D may be TRBD1 (6 bases). The CDR3 runs to 14 residues. Germline V CDR1 and CDR2: GTSNPN, SVGIG (reference sequence). The V gene lost 3 bases and the J gene lost 0 bases, with 12 bases spanning the gap. CDR3 bases: TGTGCCTGGAGCAGGGGTATTGGCTCCTACGAGCAGTACTTC. Encoded protein: CAWSRGIGSYEQYF.

The V and J genes are TRBV4-3 and TRBJ1-2; no definite D call. This CDR3 has 14 residues. Germline CDR1 is LGHNA and CDR2 is YSLEER. V was pared by 0 bases and J by 3 bases, with 8 bases between. The CDR3 sequence: CASSQDTAYYGYTF. The DNA for the CDR3 is TGCGCCAGCAGCCAAGATACTGCTTACTATGGCTACACCTTC.

The V and J genes are TRBV19 and TRBJ1-3; 9 bases fit TRBD1. CDR3 length: 17 residues. Germline V gene data show CDR1 as LNHDA and CDR2 as SQIVND (reference sequence). V lost 3 bases to trimming and J lost 7 bases; unmatched junction nucleotides: 13. CDR3 bases: TGTGCCAGTAGTATTCTCCGGGACAGGGAAGAAACGAACACCATATATTTT. Its translation: CASSILRDREETNTIYF.

V and J are TRBV4-1 and TRBJ2-5; TRBD2 aligns across 13 bases. After removal of 4 bases from V and 4 bases from J, the junction contained 9 bases not matched to a gene. Germline V CDR1 and CDR2: MGHRA, YSYEKL. The CDR3 runs 17 residues. The CDR3 sequence is CASSPHGLAGVPETQYF. CDR3 nucleotides: TGCGCCAGCAGCCCTCACGGACTAGCGGGAGTTCCAGAGACCCAGTACTTC.

The V and J genes are TRBV15 and TRBJ1-2; 9 nucleotides agree with TRBD1. This CDR3 has 17 residues. The junction had 8 bases not matched to a gene; V was cut back by 1 base and J by 2 bases. Germline V gene lookup returns CDR1 LNHNV and CDR2 YYDKDF (reference sequence). The CDR3 spells CATSRGVRDRVNYGYTF. The CDR3 DNA reads as TGTGCCACCAGCAGAGGCGTACGGGACAGGGTAAACTATGGCTACACCTTC.

The chain couples TRBV7-2 to TRBJ1-4, with D possibly TRBD1 on 5 matching bases. V dropped 1 base and J dropped 2 bases, with 8 bases sitting between them. CDR1 and CDR2 (germline): SGHTA, FQGNSA. The CDR3 is 15 amino acids. The CDR3 nucleotides read TGTGCCAGCAGCTTAGTCGGGGGGACTAATGAAAAACTGTTTTTT. It translates to CASSLVGGTNEKLFF.

Regarding this clone: Other DNA variants within this sample encode the same CDR3. The chain couples TRBV7-9 to TRBJ2-7; 14 positions match TRBD2. CDR1 is SEHNR, CDR2 FQNEAQ, per germline (reference sequence). The CDR3 extends over 15 amino acids. Trimming at V came to 5 bases and at J to 0 bases, leaving 0 bases not matched to a gene. The CDR3 here is CASSGTSGSSYEQYF. The CDR3 DNA follows: TGTGCCAGCAGCGGGACTAGCGGGAGCTCCTACGAGCAGTACTTC.